This paragraph covers one TCR beta chain sequence. This sample stems from a study of blood T cell repertoires in COVID-19. Germline lookup yields CDR1 SGHVS and CDR2 FNYEAQ. The CDR3 has 15 residues. After removal of 6 bases from V and 3 bases from J, the junction contained 11 bases not matched to a gene. Methods used by the authors: Amplification of reference gene primers provided the estimated nucleated cell counts. Profiled with immunoSEQ multiplex PCR; TCRdb holds only in-frame clones, not every one. Clone size and the V and J calls come from that table; the DNA yielded D and trimming. The repertoire consists of a few hundred thousand clones, with roughly 87% occurring once and the leading ten covering 8% to 9%.

The chain couples TRBV7-6 to TRBJ2-7; TRBD1 matches 7 bases. The sample was PBMCs or T cells enriched from blood (not recorded which). The sequence was obtained from a young woman who had recovered from COVID-19. The CDR3 is CASSLIGQAFYEQYF. CDR3 DNA sequence: TGTGCCAGCAGTTTAATCGGACAGGCATTCTACGAGCAGTACTTC.